This TCR beta chain was sequenced during a study of blood T cell repertoires in COVID-19. Looking at the study overall: Samples taken during acute and convalescent COVID-19 were collected in the United States, Italy and Spain. Sample material is recorded as cDNA or gDNA derived from T cells, B-cell-depleted T cells, or PBMCs.

Per the original data handling: Amplified reference gene primers provided the basis for estimating nucleated cell counts. Assay used: immunoSEQ multiplex PCR; TCRdb lists only in-frame clones, some missing. The V and J calls and the clone size are those of that table, but D and trimming were determined from the DNA. The sample records about 230,000 clones, roughly nine tenths being singletons. Residents of about two dozen US areas, aged about 18 to 95 years, made up the participants. The germline gives CDR1 MDHEN, CDR2 SYDVKM. The CDR3 sequence is 16 residues long. Losses at the gene ends were 8 bases for V and 3 bases for J; bases not matched to a gene: 13.

Specimen: PBMCs or T cells enriched from blood (not recorded which). This clonotype was sampled from a man aged 25 to 40 who had recovered from COVID-19. The chain joins TRBV28 to TRBJ2-1, with 7 nucleotides matching TRBD2. The CDR3 DNA is TGTGCCAGCCAAAAGCGAGGCGGGAGCCACTACAATGAGCAGTTCTTC. Protein product: CASQKRGGSHYNEQFF.